This is a list of T cell receptor beta chains from one sample in a study of shared clonotypes between healthy human individuals. Some clones are missing from TCRdb's copy, which holds only in-frame ones; the method was immunoSEQ multiplex PCR. Of around 1 million clones listed, 76% are singletons. Material for sequencing was memory CD4+ T cells sorted from blood. The origin of the receptors is a young man in good health. The conserved cysteine and the conserved F or W are not part of the CDR3 here. The order of the fields is V gene, D gene, J gene, CDR3 protein. A D gene is named only where the DNA matches it firmly.

TRBV2	.	TRBJ1-1	ASSELSRAF
TRBV28	.	TRBJ2-7	ASSLSARSSYEQY
TRBV6-6	.	TRBJ1-5	ASRWGVSDQPQH
TRBV18	.	TRBJ2-1	ASSPRQSSYNEQF
TRBV4-2	.	TRBJ1-6	ASSQDKGRPSSSYNSPLH
TRBV6-1	TRBD2	TRBJ2-3	ASSVWGLGSTDTQY
TRBV27	.	TRBJ1-6	ASSLSGNNSPLH
TRBV15	.	TRBJ1-1	ATSSQQGTEAF
TRBV7-9	.	TRBJ2-3	ASSSGFGTDTQY
TRBV28	.	TRBJ1-1	ASTGNTEAF
TRBV4-3	TRBD2	TRBJ2-7	ASSQDVASGSQEQY
TRBV14	.	TRBJ1-3	ASSLSRAAGNTIY
TRBV19	.	TRBJ2-2	ASSIGGLLAGELF
TRBV7-3	TRBD1	TRBJ2-3	ASSLTGVTDTQY
TRBV5-1	TRBD2	TRBJ2-1	ASSLELAGPWNEQF
TRBV5-1	.	TRBJ1-2	ASSSGGADPTNYGYT
TRBV4-3	TRBD2	TRBJ2-3	ASSQGQGGLADTQY
TRBV6-1	.	TRBJ1-2	ASSRTEASYGYT
TRBV30	.	TRBJ1-1	AWTGLLNTEAF
TRBV2	.	TRBJ1-5	ASSETQNNQPQH
TRBV7-9	.	TRBJ1-1	ASSLSRGTEAF
TRBV28	.	TRBJ2-7	ASPPRWQMDYEQY